The 13 T cell receptor beta chains below come from one sample, sequenced in a study of T cell responses to AZD1222 COVID-19 vaccine. Produced via immunoSEQ multiplex PCR; TCRdb's table is partial and in-frame only. The profile shows roughly 110,000 clones, roughly 85% of them singletons. The sequencing used peripheral blood, collected 28 days after the second AZD1222 dose. Receptor source: an adult who received the AZD1222 COVID-19 vaccine.

The chain carries TRBV7-2 and TRBJ1-5; no reliable D call. This CDR3 is 14 amino acids long. The germline CDR1 and CDR2 sequences are SGHTA and FQGNSA. Trimming cost V 3 bases and J 5 bases, with 11 bases left between them. The CDR3 is CASSFRGMDQPQHF. As DNA, the CDR3 is TGTGCCAGCAGCTTTCGGGGAATGGATCAGCCCCAGCATTTT.

The CDR3 is CASSQDLTSSGNTIYF. CDR3 coding DNA: TGCGCCAGCAGCCAAGATCTCACGAGCTCTGGAAACACCATATATTTT. This chain uses TRBV4-1 with TRBJ1-3, with D uncertain. This CDR3 contains 16 residues. The V gene lost 0 bases and the J gene lost 0 bases, with 9 bases spanning the gap. CDR1 is MGHRA and CDR2 is YSYEKL in the germline V gene.

The chain combines TRBV6-5 with TRBJ2-7; D gene ambiguous. Looked up from germline, CDR1 is MNHEY and CDR2 is SVGAGI. The CDR3 runs 12 residues. V lost 5 bases and J lost 5, with 10 bases in between. DNA for the CDR3: TGTGCCAGCAGTAAACACAGTGACGAGCAGTACTTC. It is translated as CASSKHSDEQYF.

The rearrangement joins TRBV7-2 to TRBJ1-2; 7 nucleotides align to TRBD1. This CDR3 spans 16 amino acids. Looked up from germline, CDR1 is SGHTA and CDR2 is FQGNSA. The V and J ends lost 2 bases and 2 bases, in that order; junction bases with no gene match: 8. CDR3 coding DNA: TGTGCCAGCAGCTTACCGGGGAAACAGGGGAACTATGGCTACACCTTC. This gives the protein CASSLPGKQGNYGYTF.

The chain employs TRBV19 and TRBJ2-1; perhaps TRBD2 as D (7 bases). Germline assignment: CDR1 LNHDA and CDR2 SQIVND (reference sequence). Trimming took off 3 bases at V and 2 bases at J, with 11 bases between the two ends. This CDR3 is built from 15 residues. CDR3 bases: TGTGCCAGTAGTATCTCGGGGGGCCCCTACAATGAGCAGTTCTTC. Its protein is CASSISGGPYNEQFF.

This chain links TRBV18 with TRBJ1-5, with 9 positions matching TRBD1. Germline-derived CDR1 and CDR2 are KGHSH and LQKENI. This CDR3 contains 14 residues. V was pared by 6 bases and J by 8 bases, with 8 bases of the junction left unmatched. The CDR3 is CASSPGQGSKPQHF. The CDR3 DNA follows: TGTGCCAGCTCTCCGGGACAGGGCTCTAAGCCCCAGCATTTT.

This clone was observed a handful of times. This chain connects TRBV20-1 to TRBJ2-2; no reliable D call. The CDR3 covers 14 residues. V lost 3 bases, J lost 1 base, and 9 bases lay in between. Per germline, CDR1 DFQATT and CDR2 SNEGSKA (reference sequence). The CDR3 DNA reads TGCAGTGCTAGTAAACTCCTGAACACCGGGGAGCTGTTTTTT. Encoded protein: CSASKLLNTGELFF.

The sample holds a few counts of this clone. The V call is TRBV6-5, the J call TRBJ1-1; D perhaps matches TRBD1 (5 bases). Germline V gene sequence: CDR1 MNHEY, CDR2 SVGAGI. V dropped 6 bases and J dropped 4 bases, with 12 bases sitting between them. This CDR3 region has 13 residues. The CDR3 sequence: CASRGGSITEAFF. The CDR3 DNA reads as TGTGCCAGCAGGGGGGGGTCGATCACTGAAGCTTTCTTT.

The chain has TRBV27 and TRBJ2-1; 8 positions match TRBD1. V shed 5 bases and J 4 bases; nucleotides not matched to a gene: 7. Germline CDR1 MNHEY, CDR2 SMNVEV (reference sequence). The CDR3 covers 15 residues. The CDR3 DNA sequence: TGTGCCAGCAGTATCACAGGGGGGCCTTACAATGAGCAGTTCTTC. Protein product: CASSITGGPYNEQFF.

This clone is a singleton in its sample. The V and J genes are TRBV5-1 and TRBJ1-1; 7 nucleotides line up with TRBD1. Germline lookup yields CDR1 SGHRS and CDR2 YFSETQ. The CDR3 sequence is 17 residues long. V dropped 3 bases and J dropped 0; count of bases not matched to a gene: 11. CDR3 DNA: TGCGCCAGCAGCTCTAACACCGGGACAGCGTTGAACACTGAAGCTTTCTTT. Encoded protein: CASSSNTGTALNTEAFF.

This rearrangement joins TRBV28 to TRBJ1-1; no clear D. This CDR3 has 12 residues. V was pared by 2 bases and J by 5 bases, with 6 bases between. Germline values: CDR1 MDHEN, CDR2 SYDVKM. The DNA of the CDR3 is TGTGCCAGCAGTTTAGTGGAAACTGAAGCTTTCTTT. It yields the protein CASSLVETEAFF. Full variable domain (remainder filled in from reference TRBV28 and TRBJ1-1): DVKVTQSSRYLVKRTGEKVFLECVQDMDHENMFWYRQDPGLGLRLIYFSYDVKMKEKGDIPEGYSVSREKKERFSLILESASTNQTSMYLCASSLVETEAFFGQGTRLTVV.

The sample holds one count of this clone. The rearrangement joins TRBV6-2 or TRBV6-3 to TRBJ1-2; D gene unclear. The CDR3 loop spans 13 amino acids. The V gene lost 5 bases and the J gene lost 4 bases, with 11 bases spanning the gap. CDR1 is MNHEY, CDR2 SVGEGT, per germline. The CDR3 loop reads CASSPQAGYGYTF. The CDR3 nucleotides read TGTGCCAGCAGTCCCCAGGCAGGCTATGGCTACACCTTC.

The V gene is TRBV7-9, the J gene TRBJ2-6; D is ambiguous. CDR1 is SEHNR and CDR2 is FQNEAQ in the germline V gene (reference sequence). Trimming stripped 5 bases from V and 2 bases from J, with 7 bases between. The CDR3 is made up of 14 amino acids. The DNA for the CDR3 is TGTGCCAGCAGCCTAGGCGCTGGGGCCAACGTCCTGACTTTC. Protein: CASSLGAGANVLTF.